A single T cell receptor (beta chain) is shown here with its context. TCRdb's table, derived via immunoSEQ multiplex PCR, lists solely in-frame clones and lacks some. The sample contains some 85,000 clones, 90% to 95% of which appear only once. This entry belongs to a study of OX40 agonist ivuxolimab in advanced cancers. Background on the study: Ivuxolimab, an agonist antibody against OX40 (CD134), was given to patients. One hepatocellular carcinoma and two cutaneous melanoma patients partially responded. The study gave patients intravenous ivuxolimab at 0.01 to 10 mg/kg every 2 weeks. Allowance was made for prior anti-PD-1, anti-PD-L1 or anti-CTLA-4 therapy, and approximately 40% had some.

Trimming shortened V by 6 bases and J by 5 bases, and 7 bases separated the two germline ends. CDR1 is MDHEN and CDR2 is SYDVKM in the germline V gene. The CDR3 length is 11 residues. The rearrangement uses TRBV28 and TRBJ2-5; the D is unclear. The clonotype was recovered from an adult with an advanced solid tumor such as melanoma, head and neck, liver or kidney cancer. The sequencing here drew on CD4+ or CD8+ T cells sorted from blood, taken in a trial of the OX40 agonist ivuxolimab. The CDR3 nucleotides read TGTGCCAGCAGCGTGTGGGAGACCCAGTACTTC. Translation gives CASSVWETQYF.